These 15 T cell receptor beta chains originate from one sample sequenced in a study of blood T cell repertoires in COVID-19. TCRdb's table, derived via immunoSEQ multiplex PCR, lists solely in-frame clones and lacks some. The data show some 390,000 clones, roughly 90% seen once. The specimen was PBMCs or T cells enriched from blood (not recorded which). These receptors were taken from a woman in her twenties or thirties who had recovered from COVID-19.

The chain has TRBV3-1 (or the pseudogene TRBV3-2) and TRBJ2-1; 10 bases are a match to TRBD2. CDR1 and CDR2 from the germline V gene are LGHDT and YNNKEL (reference sequence). The V gene end was trimmed by 0 bases and the J gene end by 9 bases; junction bases not matched to a gene: 8. The CDR3 sequence is 16 residues long. The CDR3 DNA reads TGTGCCAGCAGCCAAGACGTACTAGCGGGGAACTTTGAGCAGTTCTTC. Its translation: CASSQDVLAGNFEQFF.

The rearrangement joins TRBV7-9 to TRBJ2-3, with D unclear. This CDR3 is built from 13 residues. Trimming shortened V by 3 bases and J by 5 bases, and 9 bases separated the two germline ends. Looked up from germline, CDR1 is SEHNR and CDR2 is FQNEAQ (reference sequence). In DNA, the CDR3 is TGTGCCAGCAGCTTTTCAGATATAGATACGCAGTATTTT. Amino acid sequence: CASSFSDIDTQYF.

The V and J genes are TRBV6-1 and TRBJ2-2; TRBD2 aligns across 11 bases. The CDR3 sequence is 16 residues long. CDR1 and CDR2 (germline): MNHNS, SASEGT. V dropped 4 bases and J dropped 4; count of bases not matched to a gene: 5. Here the CDR3 reads CASSAPSGGPTGELFF. CDR3 coding DNA: TGTGCCAGCAGTGCTCCTAGCGGGGGGCCCACCGGGGAGCTGTTTTTT.

The chain recombines TRBV30 with TRBJ1-4; D is uncertain. The CDR3 is 14 residues long. The germline V gene encodes CDR1 GTSNPN and CDR2 SVGIG (reference sequence). Trimming took 0 bases from V and 0 from J, leaving 5 bases between them. Written as DNA, the CDR3 is TGTGCCTGGAGTGTACTTGCAACTAATGAAAAACTGTTTTTT. Translated, it gives CAWSVLATNEKLFF.

DNA of the CDR3: TGCAGTGCTAGTTCGGCGGGAACAGATACGCAGTATTTT. It yields the protein CSASSAGTDTQYF. The genes are TRBV20-1 and TRBJ2-3, with a possible D match to TRBD2 (6 bases). The V end lost 3 bases, the J end lost 3 bases, and 10 bases lay between the germline ends. This CDR3 contains 13 residues. Germline CDR1 and CDR2: DFQATT and SNEGSKA (reference sequence).

V is TRBV7-8 and J is TRBJ2-3; no clear D. The CDR3 totals 14 residues. The V gene lost 5 bases and the J gene lost 2 bases, with 11 bases spanning the gap. The germline V gene has CDR1 SGHVS and CDR2 FQNEAQ. The DNA of the CDR3 is TGTGCCAGCAGCCCAGGTCTCCACACAGATACGCAGTATTTT. It translates to CASSPGLHTDTQYF.

The chain carries TRBV28 and TRBJ1-6, with 7 bases fitting TRBD1. The CDR3 length is 16 residues. After removal of 5 bases from V and 5 bases from J, the junction contained 9 bases not matched to a gene. The germline CDR1 and CDR2 sequences are MDHEN and SYDVKM. The CDR3 bases are TGTGCCAGCAGTCCCCATAGGGGGCGGAATAATTCACCCCTCCACTTT. It translates to CASSPHRGRNNSPLHF.

The chain employs TRBV5-6 and TRBJ1-2; TRBD1 aligns across 9 bases. CDR1 is SGHDT, CDR2 YYEEEE, per germline. The CDR3 is 14 residues long. V trimming: 4 bases; J trimming: 5 bases; junction bases outside the gene matches: 6. CDR3 sequence (DNA): TGTGCCAGCAGCACCAACAGGGGGCGATATGGCTACACCTTC. This translates into CASSTNRGRYGYTF. Using reference TRBV5-6 and TRBJ1-2 for the parts outside the CDR3, the full variable domain is DAGVTQSPTHLIKTRGQQVTLRCSPKSGHDTVSWYQQALGQGPQFIFQYYEEEERQRGNFPDRFSGHQFPNYSSELNVNALLLGDSALYLCASSTNRGRYGYTFGSGTRLTVV.

The V call is TRBV5-1, the J call TRBJ2-1; 8 bases agree with TRBD2. The germline V gene has CDR1 SGHRS and CDR2 YFSETQ. The CDR3 loop spans 17 amino acids. Trimming removed 2 bases from V and 7 bases from J; junction bases left unmatched: 14. The CDR3 bases are TGCGCCAGCAGCTTTAATACCGGGACTAGATTTGGTAATGAGCAGTTCTTC. Protein sequence: CASSFNTGTRFGNEQFF.

The chain has TRBV5-8 and TRBJ2-3, with 8 bases fitting TRBD1. Germline V lookup: CDR1 SGHTS, CDR2 YDEGEE. Trimming removed 4 bases from V and 2 bases from J; junction bases left unmatched: 12. This CDR3 region has 17 residues. CDR3 DNA sequence: TGTGCCAGCAGCGTCGGGACAGGCAGAGCTATCACAGATACGCAGTATTTT. This codes for CASSVGTGRAITDTQYF.

This sequence joins TRBV29-1 and TRBJ1-1; possible D gene TRBD1, 5 bases. The CDR3 is 14 residues long. V lost 6 bases, J lost 7 bases, and 21 bases lay in between. CDR1 and CDR2 (germline): SQVTM, ANQGSEA. CDR3 protein: CSVFPKVGVIEAFF. In nucleotides, the CDR3 is TGCAGCGTCTTCCCAAAAGTAGGGGTTATTGAAGCTTTCTTT.

V gene TRBV7-9 combines with J gene TRBJ2-7, with TRBD1 matching 10 bases. Per the germline V gene, CDR1 is SEHNR and CDR2 is FQNEAQ (reference sequence). This CDR3 is built from 18 residues. V lost 7 bases, J lost 3 bases, and 18 bases stayed unmatched. CDR3 sequence: CASNLVGTGAPPDYEQYF. Here the CDR3 DNA reads TGTGCCAGCAACTTGGTGGGGACAGGGGCCCCTCCTGACTACGAGCAGTACTTC.

The rearrangement uses TRBV5-6 and TRBJ1-1; 7 bases fit TRBD1. The CDR3 extends over 13 amino acids. Germline trimming cut 5 bases from V and 7 bases from J; bases unmatched to any gene: 8. The V gene's germline CDR1 is SGHDT and CDR2 YYEEEE. In DNA form, the CDR3 reads TGTGCCAGCAGTGATGCAGGGGGATTTGAAGCTTTCTTT. This encodes CASSDAGGFEAFF. The complete variable domain, with remaining parts taken from reference TRBV5-6 and TRBJ1-1, reads DAGVTQSPTHLIKTRGQQVTLRCSPKSGHDTVSWYQQALGQGPQFIFQYYEEEERQRGNFPDRFSGHQFPNYSSELNVNALLLGDSALYLCASSDAGGFEAFFGQGTRLTVV.

This clone was counted a single time. V gene TRBV5-1 combines with J gene TRBJ2-2, with 11 bases that match TRBD1. V lost 0 bases, J lost 3 bases, and 4 bases stayed unmatched. The V gene's germline CDR1 is SGHRS and CDR2 YFSETQ. CDR3 size: 17 residues. Here the CDR3 reads CASSLEPGQGDTGELFF. CDR3 nucleotide sequence: TGCGCCAGCAGCTTGGAACCGGGACAGGGGGACACCGGGGAGCTGTTTTTT.

The rearrangement uses TRBV2 and TRBJ2-5; TRBD2 aligns across 13 bases. This CDR3 spans 17 amino acids. After removal of 2 bases from V and 2 bases from J, the junction contained 5 bases not matched to a gene. Germline assignment: CDR1 SNHLY and CDR2 FYNNEI. The CDR3: CASSELTSGGAQETQYF. The CDR3 DNA is TGTGCCAGCAGTGAACTAACTAGCGGGGGGGCACAAGAGACCCAGTACTTC.